A single sample gave rise to the 25 T cell receptor beta chains below, sequenced in a study of patients and donors after allogeneic stem cell transplantation. TCRdb processed the RT-PCR reads anew with MiXCR; each CDR3 protein has one entry. The sample carries roughly 7,000 distinct CDR3 sequences, about 13% recorded once. Specimen: blood, either unsorted or a sorted T cell fraction (not recorded which). The receptors shown here come from a human donor who was either an allogeneic HSCT recipient or a stem cell or donor lymphocyte infusion donor (not recorded which). It is not recorded whose cells these are; they may come from a transplant donor.

This clonotype was counted between two and nine times. V gene TRBV7-9 combines with J gene TRBJ2-3; 10 bases map to TRBD1. Germline-derived CDR1 and CDR2 are SEHNR and FQNEAQ (reference sequence). This CDR3 is 16 amino acids long. The ends lost 8 bases at V and 0 bases at J; junction bases unmatched: 8. CDR3: CASPIDRGLSTDTQYF. The CDR3 nucleotides read TGTGCCAGCCCCATCGACAGGGGGCTTAGCACAGATACGCAGTATTTT.

This clonotype occurred many times. The chain has TRBV5-1 and TRBJ1-1; D gene ambiguous. This CDR3 is built from 15 residues. V shed 0 bases and J shed 0 bases, with 9 bases lying between them. Germline V gene lookup returns CDR1 SGHRS and CDR2 YFSETQ. The CDR3 reads CASSLERAMNTEAFF. The DNA for the CDR3 is TGCGCCAGCAGCTTGGAGAGGGCCATGAACACTGAAGCTTTCTTT.

Many counts were recorded for this clonotype. The CDR3 loop is CASSLIDRDGSPLHF. For the CDR3, the DNA is TGCGCCAGCAGCTTGATCGACAGGGATGGCTCACCCCTCCACTTT. The chain employs TRBV5-1 and TRBJ1-6; 7 nucleotides line up with TRBD1. Losses at the gene ends were 1 base for V and 10 bases for J; bases not matched to a gene: 8. Germline CDR1 and CDR2: SGHRS and YFSETQ. The CDR3 is 15 residues long. Looking up the rest from reference TRBV5-1 and TRBJ1-6 gives the full variable domain: KAGVTQTPRYLIKTRGQQVTLSCSPISGHRSVSWYQQTPGQGLQFLFEYFSETQRNKGNFPGRFSGRQFSNSRSEMNVSTLELGDSALYLCASSLIDRDGSPLHFGNGTRLTVT.

J is TRBJ2-3 and V is TRBV20-1; 7 bases are shared with TRBD2. The CDR3 is 15 amino acids. Per germline, CDR1 DFQATT and CDR2 SNEGSKA (reference sequence). V shed 6 bases, J shed 2 bases, and the junction held 11 bases outside the gene matches. This chain's CDR3 is CSALGERGSTDTQYF. CDR3 sequence (DNA): TGCAGTGCCTTGGGCGAGCGGGGTTCCACAGATACGCAGTATTTT.

This clonotype was seen just once. With a much larger clone just one base away, this may be a read error. The rearrangement links TRBV6-5 to TRBJ2-1; 9 positions agree with TRBD2. Germline-derived CDR1 and CDR2 are MNHEY and SVGAGI. This CDR3 contains 15 residues. The J segment lost 6 bases and the V segment lost 7 bases, leaving 10 bases of the junction unmatched. In DNA form, the CDR3 reads TGTGCCAGCAACATAGCGGGAGCGGGGGGCAATGAGCAGTTCTTC. Its translation: CASNIAGAGGNEQFF.

The rearrangement uses TRBV6-2 or TRBV6-3 and TRBJ2-7; TRBD2 might be the D (6 bases). The V end lost 7 bases, the J end lost 1 base, and 17 bases lay between the germline ends. This CDR3 is 15 amino acids long. Germline V CDR1 and CDR2: MNHEY, SVGEGT. CDR3 DNA sequence: TGTGCCAGCAATGGGGGACTTTTGAGGTCCTACGAGCAGTACTTC. Translated: CASNGGLLRSYEQYF.

This chain connects TRBV6-5 to TRBJ2-2; 7 positions match TRBD1. CDR1 MNHEY and CDR2 SVGAGI come from the germline V gene. This CDR3 spans 14 amino acids. Trimming took 5 bases from V and 1 from J; bases not matched to a gene: 1. CDR3 DNA: TGTGCCAGCAGTCGACAGGGGAACACCGGGGAGCTGTTTTTT. Protein: CASSRQGNTGELFF.

Many counts were recorded for this clonotype. The CDR3 DNA follows: TGCAGTGCTAGAGATCCCCGGGAACCGCTCAATGAGCAGTTCTTC. Translating it yields CSARDPREPLNEQFF. This chain links TRBV20-1 with TRBJ2-1, with TRBD2 as a possible D gene (5 bases). V was clipped by 0 bases and J by 6 bases, with 15 bases between them. The CDR3 has 15 amino acids. The germline V gene encodes CDR1 DFQATT and CDR2 SNEGSKA (reference sequence).

This clonotype showed up just a few times. The chain employs TRBV20-1 and TRBJ2-1, with TRBD2 identical over 8 bases. V gave up 8 bases and J gave up 0 bases; unmatched junction bases: 18. The CDR3 runs 18 residues. Germline CDR1 and CDR2: DFQATT and SNEGSKA (reference sequence). The DNA for the CDR3 is TGCAGTCACCGTGGGACGTCTCTAGCGGGCTTCTCCTACAATGAGCAGTTCTTC. It specifies CSHRGTSLAGFSYNEQFF.

In its sample, this clonotype was seen a few times. The chain recombines TRBV7-9 with TRBJ1-1; D is unclear. Germline V gene sequence: CDR1 SEHNR, CDR2 FQNEAQ (reference sequence). CDR3 length equals 15 residues. Deletions cut 5 bases from V and 8 bases from J, with 21 bases between. CDR3 amino acids: CASSVHGSGLIEAFF. The CDR3 nucleotides read TGTGCCAGCAGCGTCCATGGTAGCGGACTTATCGAAGCTTTCTTT.

Here the CDR3 reads CASRPSGLETQYF. The CDR3 bases are TGTGCCAGCAGGCCTTCCGGGCTTGAGACCCAGTACTTC. The rearrangement links TRBV2 to TRBJ2-5; D call uncertain. Germline CDR1 reads SNHLY; CDR2 reads FYNNEI. V lost 6 bases and J 5 bases, leaving 13 bases between the germline ends. The length of the CDR3 is 13 residues. The full variable domain, its missing parts supplied by reference TRBV2 and TRBJ2-5, is EPEVTQTPSHQVTQMGQEVILRCVPISNHLYFYWYRQILGQKVEFLVSFYNNEISEKSEIFDDQFSVERPDGSNFTLKIRSTKLEDSAMYFCASRPSGLETQYFGPGTRLLVL.

This clonotype was seen ten or more times. The rearrangement links TRBV7-9 to TRBJ1-2; possibly TRBD1 for D (5 bases). Germline V gene data show CDR1 as SEHNR and CDR2 as FQNEAQ (reference sequence). The V and J ends lost 5 bases and 6 bases respectively, with 19 bases between them. This CDR3 region has 15 residues. In DNA form, the CDR3 reads TGTGCCAGCAGCCCATCGGTCCAGGGTGTCGATGGCTACACCTTC. This sequence encodes CASSPSVQGVDGYTF.

This clonotype has more than one count but fewer than ten. This sequence joins TRBV7-9 and TRBJ2-5, with D possibly being TRBD2 (6 bases). V lost 3 bases, J lost 4 bases, and 6 bases lay in between. Germline values: CDR1 SEHNR, CDR2 FQNEAQ (reference sequence). This CDR3 spans 12 amino acids. Here the CDR3 reads CASSFGRETQYF. CDR3 DNA: TGTGCCAGCAGCTTCGGGAGAGAGACCCAGTACTTC.

This clonotype was recorded a few times. This sequence joins TRBV20-1 and TRBJ1-2; TRBD1 might be the D (5 bases). Germline CDR1 and CDR2: DFQATT and SNEGSKA (reference sequence). The length of the CDR3 is 12 residues. Trimming took off 6 bases at V and 4 bases at J, with 12 bases between the two ends. The CDR3 region is CSAAGRSYGYTF. As DNA, the CDR3 is TGCAGTGCCGCAGGGCGTAGCTATGGCTACACCTTC.

This clonotype occurred many times. CDR3 region: CASSQARLPGPYGYTF. CDR3 DNA sequence: TGCGCCAGCAGCCAAGCTCGACTCCCAGGGCCCTATGGCTACACCTTC. The chain has TRBV4-3 and TRBJ1-2, with D possibly TRBD1 on 5 matching bases. Germline V gives CDR1 LGHNA, CDR2 YSLEER. The CDR3 runs 16 residues. Trimming took 1 base from V and 4 from J, leaving 16 bases between them.

This clonotype was recorded many times. The chain couples TRBV3-1 to TRBJ2-5; D possibly uses TRBD1 or TRBD2 (5 bases each). The CDR3 length is 14 residues. The germline V gene has CDR1 LGHDT and CDR2 YNNKEL (reference sequence). The V gene lost 0 bases and the J gene lost 5 bases, with 10 bases spanning the gap. The CDR3 loop reads CASSQEEEGETQYF. The CDR3 coding sequence is TGTGCCAGCAGCCAAGAGGAAGAGGGGGAGACCCAGTACTTC.

This clonotype was recorded at least ten times. The rearrangement joins TRBV6-2 or TRBV6-3 to TRBJ2-7, with D unresolved. Germline V gene lookup returns CDR1 MNHEY and CDR2 SVGEGT. V dropped 6 bases and J dropped 3 bases, with 15 bases sitting between them. The CDR3 totals 14 residues. CDR3 protein: CASSDGPLFYEQYF. Here the CDR3 DNA reads TGTGCCAGCAGCGACGGACCGCTGTTCTACGAGCAGTACTTC.

The chain carries TRBV7-2 and TRBJ1-6, with a tentative D call TRBD1 (5 bases). The CDR3 consists of 13 residues. Trimming left V 1 base short and J 12 bases short, with 10 bases between. Germline V gives CDR1 SGHTA, CDR2 FQGNSA. CDR3 sequence (DNA): TGTGCCAGCAGCTTAGGGGGGTACGAACCCCTCCACTTT. Protein sequence: CASSLGGYEPLHF.

This clonotype has only a few counts. The chain recombines TRBV6-2 or TRBV6-3 with TRBJ2-1; 10 bases align to TRBD2. The CDR3 sequence is 16 residues long. The ends lost 0 bases at V and 5 bases at J; junction bases unmatched: 4. Germline-derived CDR1 and CDR2 are MNHEY and SVGEGT. DNA of the CDR3: TGTGCCAGCAGTTACTCGGGACTAGCGATTAACAATGAGCAGTTCTTC. Encoded protein: CASSYSGLAINNEQFF.

This clonotype was detected ten times or more. This chain connects TRBV6-2 or TRBV6-3 to TRBJ1-5; perhaps TRBD1 as D (6 bases). The CDR3 covers 15 residues. The V end was cut by 7 bases, the J end by 3 bases, with 16 bases between. CDR1 and CDR2 from the germline V gene are MNHEY and SVGEGT. This CDR3 is CASNPQGLVNQPQHF. DNA of the CDR3: TGTGCCAGCAACCCGCAGGGGCTCGTCAATCAGCCCCAGCATTTT.

CDR3 region: CASSLAWGAGEQFF. The CDR3 nucleotides read TGCGCCAGCAGCTTGGCTTGGGGGGCCGGTGAGCAGTTCTTC. V and J are TRBV5-1 and TRBJ2-1, with D tentatively TRBD1 or TRBD2 (6 bases each). Germline V CDR1 and CDR2: SGHRS, YFSETQ. The CDR3 consists of 14 residues. With 0 bases removed from V and 9 bases from J, the gap between germline ends came to 13 bases.

This clonotype was found many times. The chain joins TRBV12-3 or TRBV12-4 to TRBJ1-3; 8 nucleotides agree with TRBD1. The CDR3 totals 15 residues. Germline trimming cut 4 bases from V and 0 bases from J; bases unmatched to any gene: 2. DNA of the CDR3: TGTGCCAGCAGTTCGGGACAGGACTCTGGAAACACCATATATTTT. Protein sequence: CASSSGQDSGNTIYF.

This clonotype has more than one count but fewer than ten. Just one base apart from a much larger clone, this may be a read error. This chain connects TRBV7-2 to TRBJ2-1; TRBD2 might be the D (5 bases). Trimming stripped 4 bases from V and 13 bases from J, with 17 bases between. This CDR3 contains 13 residues. Germline V gives CDR1 SGHTA, CDR2 FQGNSA. The CDR3 coding sequence is TGTGCCAGCAGCTCCGCCGAACTAGAAGGTCAGTTCTTC. Translation gives CASSSAELEGQFF.

This sequence joins TRBV27 and TRBJ1-6; D is perhaps TRBD1 (5 bases). This CDR3 spans 17 amino acids. V lost 3 bases to trimming and J lost 5 bases, with 17 bases between them. Germline CDR1 is MNHEY and CDR2 is SMNVEV (reference sequence). The CDR3 sequence: CASSLLDTGTHNSPLHF. The CDR3 DNA sequence: TGTGCCAGCAGTTTGCTCGATACAGGAACCCATAATTCACCCCTCCACTTT.

This clonotype was picked up many times. This sequence joins TRBV7-9 and TRBJ1-5; TRBD1 matches 11 bases. Germline V gives CDR1 SEHNR, CDR2 FQNEAQ (reference sequence). V shed 5 bases and J 0 bases; nucleotides not matched to a gene: 9. The CDR3 sequence is 18 residues long. CDR3 region: CASSQGTGGSYSNQPQHF. Here the CDR3 DNA reads TGTGCCAGCAGCCAGGGGACAGGGGGTAGCTATAGCAATCAGCCCCAGCATTTT.